Reported below is one TCR beta chain. The data originate from a study of T cell changes during pregnancy in multiple sclerosis. Method: immunoSEQ multiplex PCR; TCRdb's copy keeps in-frame clones and lacks some. Of tens of thousands of clones in the sample, 90% were seen once. Trimming cost V 0 bases and J 4 bases, with 17 bases left between them. The CDR3 contains 16 residues. Germline V gives CDR1 SGHKS, CDR2 YYEKEE (reference sequence). The receptor comes from a female donor with multiple sclerosis, enrolled in a pregnancy study. The J gene is TRBJ2-7, the V gene TRBV5-5, with a weak D call TRBD1 (7 bases). The sample in question was CD4+ T cells from peripheral blood mononuclear cells, obtained before pregnancy. CDR3 sequence reads: CASSLVGRAGGYEQYF. CDR3 nucleotide sequence: TGTGCCAGCAGCTTGGTGGGTCGGGCAGGGGGGTACGAGCAGTACTTC.